The clone carrying this T cell receptor (beta chain) was seen at least ten times. The data were taken from a study of T cells in Graves' hyperthyroidism and ophthalmopathy. TCR beta CDR3 regions were amplified from RNA. The HTBI primer set served for first-round RT-PCR of the TCR CDR3. TCRdb reanalysed the multiplex PCR reads using MiXCR and keeps one entry per CDR3 protein. Among 500,000 to 600,000 distinct CDR3 sequences listed, around 17% were seen once. The V end lost 5 bases, the J end lost 1 base, and 11 bases lay between the germline ends. This CDR3 is 15 amino acids long. Material: blood. The chain is built from TRBV12-3 or TRBV12-4 and TRBJ2-2; D possibly corresponds to TRBD1 (5 bases). This clonotype originated in a woman aged 18-29 years with Graves' hyperthyroidism. This CDR3 is CASSPRQRNTGELFF. The CDR3 DNA reads as TGTGCCAGCAGTCCTCGACAGCGGAACACCGGGGAGCTGTTTTTT.